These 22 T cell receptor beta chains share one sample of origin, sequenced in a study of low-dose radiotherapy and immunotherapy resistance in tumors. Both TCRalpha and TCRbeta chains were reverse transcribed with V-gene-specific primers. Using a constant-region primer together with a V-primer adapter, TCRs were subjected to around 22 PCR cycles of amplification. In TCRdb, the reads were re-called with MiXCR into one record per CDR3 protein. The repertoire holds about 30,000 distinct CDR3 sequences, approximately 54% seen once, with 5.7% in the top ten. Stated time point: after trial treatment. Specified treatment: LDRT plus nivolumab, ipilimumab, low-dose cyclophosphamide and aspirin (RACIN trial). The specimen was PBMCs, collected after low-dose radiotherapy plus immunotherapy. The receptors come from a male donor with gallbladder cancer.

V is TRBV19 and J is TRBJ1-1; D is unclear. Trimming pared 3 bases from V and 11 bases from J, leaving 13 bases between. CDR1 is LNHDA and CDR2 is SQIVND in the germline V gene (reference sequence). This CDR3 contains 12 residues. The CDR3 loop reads CASSIGALAAFF. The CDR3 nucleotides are TGTGCCAGTAGTATCGGAGCTCTCGCGGCTTTCTTT.

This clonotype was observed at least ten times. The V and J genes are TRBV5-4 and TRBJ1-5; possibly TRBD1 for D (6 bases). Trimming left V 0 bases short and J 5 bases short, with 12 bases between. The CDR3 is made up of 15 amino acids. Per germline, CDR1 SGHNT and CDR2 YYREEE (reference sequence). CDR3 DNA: TGTGCCAGCAGCTTGGGTTCGGGGGCCGATCAGCCCCAGCATTTT. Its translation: CASSLGSGADQPQHF.

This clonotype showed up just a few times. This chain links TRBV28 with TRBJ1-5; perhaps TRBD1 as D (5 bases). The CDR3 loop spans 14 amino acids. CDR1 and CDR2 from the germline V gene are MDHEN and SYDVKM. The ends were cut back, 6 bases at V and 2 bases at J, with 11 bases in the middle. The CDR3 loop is CASSRGDGNQPQHF. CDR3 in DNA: TGTGCCAGCAGCCGGGGCGACGGCAATCAGCCCCAGCATTTT.

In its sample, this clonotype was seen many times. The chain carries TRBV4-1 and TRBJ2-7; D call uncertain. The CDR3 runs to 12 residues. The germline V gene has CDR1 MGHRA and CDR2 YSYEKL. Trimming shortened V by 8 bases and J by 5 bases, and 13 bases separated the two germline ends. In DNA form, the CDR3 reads TGCGCCAGCCGACCGATACCTAACGAGCAGTACTTC. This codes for CASRPIPNEQYF.

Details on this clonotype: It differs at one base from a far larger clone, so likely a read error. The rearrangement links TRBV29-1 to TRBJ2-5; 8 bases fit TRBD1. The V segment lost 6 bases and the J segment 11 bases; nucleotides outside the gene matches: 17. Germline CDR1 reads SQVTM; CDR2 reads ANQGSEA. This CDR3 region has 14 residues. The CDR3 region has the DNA TGCAGCGTGAGGGTGACAGGGGCCCTAAATGAGCAGTACTTC. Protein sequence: CSVRVTGALNEQYF.

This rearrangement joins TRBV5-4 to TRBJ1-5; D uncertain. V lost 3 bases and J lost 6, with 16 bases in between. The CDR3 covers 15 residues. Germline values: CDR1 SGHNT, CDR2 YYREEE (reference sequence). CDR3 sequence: CASSWGPGFGQPQHF. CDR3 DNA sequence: TGTGCCAGCAGCTGGGGTCCGGGATTTGGTCAGCCCCAGCATTTT. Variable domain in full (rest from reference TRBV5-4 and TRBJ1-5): ETGVTQSPTHLIKTRGQQVTLRCSSQSGHNTVSWYQQALGQGPQFIFQYYREEENGRGNFPPRFSGLQFPNYSSELNVNALELDDSALYLCASSWGPGFGQPQHFGDGTRLSIL.

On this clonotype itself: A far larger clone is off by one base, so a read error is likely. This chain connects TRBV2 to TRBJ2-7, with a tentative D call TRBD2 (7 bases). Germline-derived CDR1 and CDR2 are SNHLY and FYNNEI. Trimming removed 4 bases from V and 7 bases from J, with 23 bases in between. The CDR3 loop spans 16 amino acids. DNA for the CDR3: TGTGCCAGCAGTGGGGAGGGGGGGGCCTTCGGGTATGAGCAGTACTTC. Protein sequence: CASSGEGGAFGYEQYF.

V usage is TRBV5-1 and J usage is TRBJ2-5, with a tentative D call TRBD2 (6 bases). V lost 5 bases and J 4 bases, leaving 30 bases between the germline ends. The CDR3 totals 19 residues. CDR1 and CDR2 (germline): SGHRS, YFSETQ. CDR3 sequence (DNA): TGCGCCAGCAGGGCGTTGGGAGGCCCTAGCAAAGGGAGCACAGAGACCCAGTACTTC. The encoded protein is CASRALGGPSKGSTETQYF.

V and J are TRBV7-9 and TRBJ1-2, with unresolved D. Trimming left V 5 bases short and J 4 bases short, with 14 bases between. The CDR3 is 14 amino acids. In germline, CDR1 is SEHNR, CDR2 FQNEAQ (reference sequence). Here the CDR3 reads CASSPTPAIYGYTF. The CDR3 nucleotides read TGTGCCAGCAGCCCTACCCCCGCCATCTATGGCTACACCTTC.

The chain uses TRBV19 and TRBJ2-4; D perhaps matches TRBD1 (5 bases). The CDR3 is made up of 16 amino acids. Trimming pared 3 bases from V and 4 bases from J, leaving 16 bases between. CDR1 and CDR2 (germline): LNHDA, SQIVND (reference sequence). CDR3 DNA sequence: TGTGCCAGTAGTATTGGAGACAGTACAAAAAAAAACATTCAGTACTTC. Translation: CASSIGDSTKKNIQYF. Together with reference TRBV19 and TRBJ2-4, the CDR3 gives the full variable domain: DGGITQSPKYLFRKEGQNVTLSCEQNLNHDAMYWYRQDPGQGLRLIYYSQIVNDFQKGDIAEGYSVSREKKESFPLTVTSAQKNPTAFYLCASSIGDSTKKNIQYFGAGTRLSVL.

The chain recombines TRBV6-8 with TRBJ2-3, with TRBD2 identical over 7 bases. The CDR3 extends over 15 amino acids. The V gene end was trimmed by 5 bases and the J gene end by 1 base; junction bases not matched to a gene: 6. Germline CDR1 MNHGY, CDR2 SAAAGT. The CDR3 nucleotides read TGTGCCAGCAGTCCCCCCGGACTAGGCACAGATACGCAGTATTTT. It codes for CASSPPGLGTDTQYF.

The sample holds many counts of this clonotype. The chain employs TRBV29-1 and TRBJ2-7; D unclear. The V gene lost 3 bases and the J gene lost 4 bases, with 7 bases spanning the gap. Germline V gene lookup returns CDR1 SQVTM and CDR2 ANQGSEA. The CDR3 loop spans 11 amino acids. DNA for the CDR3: TGCAGCGTTGACAATGGTTACGAGCAGTACTTC. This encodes CSVDNGYEQYF.

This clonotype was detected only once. The DNA of the CDR3 is TGTGCCAGTAGTATCAAGACAGGGGCATCCTATAATTCACCCCTCCACTTT. Translation gives CASSIKTGASYNSPLHF. The chain joins TRBV19 to TRBJ1-6; TRBD1 matches at 8 bases. The germline CDR1 and CDR2 sequences are LNHDA and SQIVND (reference sequence). V shed 3 bases, J shed 1 base, and the junction held 5 bases outside the gene matches. This CDR3 is 17 amino acids long.

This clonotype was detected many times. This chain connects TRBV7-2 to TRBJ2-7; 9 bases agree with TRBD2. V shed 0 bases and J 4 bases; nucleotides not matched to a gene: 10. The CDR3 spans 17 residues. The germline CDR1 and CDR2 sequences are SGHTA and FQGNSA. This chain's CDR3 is CASSLAPLAGPTYEQYF. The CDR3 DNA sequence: TGTGCCAGCAGCTTAGCGCCCCTAGCGGGACCCACGTACGAGCAGTACTTC.

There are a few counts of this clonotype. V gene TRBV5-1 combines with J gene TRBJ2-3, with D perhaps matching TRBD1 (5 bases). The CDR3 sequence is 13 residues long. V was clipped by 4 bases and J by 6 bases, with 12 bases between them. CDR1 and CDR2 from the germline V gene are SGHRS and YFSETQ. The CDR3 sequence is CASSRTPGDTQYF. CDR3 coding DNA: TGCGCCAGCAGCAGAACCCCAGGGGATACGCAGTATTTT. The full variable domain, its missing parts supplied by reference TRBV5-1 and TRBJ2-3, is KAGVTQTPRYLIKTRGQQVTLSCSPISGHRSVSWYQQTPGQGLQFLFEYFSETQRNKGNFPGRFSGRQFSNSRSEMNVSTLELGDSALYLCASSRTPGDTQYFGPGTRLTVL.

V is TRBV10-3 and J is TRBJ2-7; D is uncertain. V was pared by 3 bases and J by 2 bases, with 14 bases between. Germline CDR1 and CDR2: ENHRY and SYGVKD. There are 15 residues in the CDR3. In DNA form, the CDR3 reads TGTGCCATCAGTGACAGGACCACGGATCCCTACGAGCAGTACTTC. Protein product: CAISDRTTDPYEQYF.

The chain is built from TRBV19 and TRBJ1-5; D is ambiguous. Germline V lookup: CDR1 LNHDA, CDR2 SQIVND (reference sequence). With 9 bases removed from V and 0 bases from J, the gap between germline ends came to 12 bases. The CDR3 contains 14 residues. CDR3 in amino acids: CASLPGSSNQPQHF. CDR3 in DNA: TGTGCCAGCTTGCCGGGTAGTAGCAATCAGCCCCAGCATTTT.

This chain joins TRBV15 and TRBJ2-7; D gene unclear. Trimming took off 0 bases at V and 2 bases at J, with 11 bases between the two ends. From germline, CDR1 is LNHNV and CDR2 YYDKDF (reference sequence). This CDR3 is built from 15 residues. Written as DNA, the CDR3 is TGTGCCACCAGCAGAGATCATTGGGATACCTACGAGCAGTACTTC. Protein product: CATSRDHWDTYEQYF.

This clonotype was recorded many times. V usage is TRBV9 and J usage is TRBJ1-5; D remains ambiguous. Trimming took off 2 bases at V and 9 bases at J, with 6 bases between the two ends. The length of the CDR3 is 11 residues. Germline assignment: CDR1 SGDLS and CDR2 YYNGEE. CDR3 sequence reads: CASSVPWPQHF. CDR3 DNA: TGTGCCAGCAGCGTTCCCTGGCCCCAGCATTTT.

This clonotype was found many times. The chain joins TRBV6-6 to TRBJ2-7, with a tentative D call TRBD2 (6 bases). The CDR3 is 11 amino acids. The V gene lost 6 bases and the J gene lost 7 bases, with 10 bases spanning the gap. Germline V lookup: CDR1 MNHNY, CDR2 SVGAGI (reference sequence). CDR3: CASRTGGEQYF. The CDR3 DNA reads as TGTGCCAGCAGGACCGGGGGAGAGCAGTACTTC.

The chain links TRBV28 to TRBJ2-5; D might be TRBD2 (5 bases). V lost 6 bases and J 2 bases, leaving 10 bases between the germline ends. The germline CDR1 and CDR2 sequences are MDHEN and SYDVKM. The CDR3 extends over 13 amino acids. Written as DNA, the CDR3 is TGTGCCAGCAGACCTCGGGGACAAGAGACCCAGTACTTC. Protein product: CASRPRGQETQYF.

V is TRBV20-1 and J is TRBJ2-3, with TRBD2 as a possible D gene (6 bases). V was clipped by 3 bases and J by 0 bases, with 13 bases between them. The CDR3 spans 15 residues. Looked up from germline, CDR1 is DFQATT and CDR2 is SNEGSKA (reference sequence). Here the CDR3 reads CSASRQGGSTDTQYF. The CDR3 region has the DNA TGCAGTGCTAGCCGGCAGGGAGGTAGCACAGATACGCAGTATTTT.